Listed below are T cell receptor beta chains from one sample, sequenced in a study of OX40 agonist ivuxolimab in advanced cancers. Here immunoSEQ multiplex PCR was the method, and the copy in TCRdb shows in-frame clones only, minus some. Among approximately 18,000 clones listed, around 85% were seen once. The starting material was CD4+ or CD8+ T cells sorted from blood, obtained in a trial of the OX40 agonist ivuxolimab. Receptors originate from an adult with an advanced solid tumor such as melanoma, head and neck, liver or kidney cancer. Both conserved end residues are part of each CDR3. Each record gives: CDR3 protein, CDR3 DNA, clone size, CDR3 length, D gene, V gene, J gene. The D gene is left open where the match is weak. Clone size appears in some rows only: once, few, many, or a class for an expanded clone.

CASSSGLAISEQYF	TGTGCCAGCAGCTCGGGACTAGCAATTAGCGAGCAGTACTTC	NA	14	TRBD2	TRBV5-5	TRBJ2-7
CASRQGVATNEKLFF	TGTGCCAGTAGGCAGGGGGTTGCAACTAATGAAAAACTGTTTTTT	NA	15	TRBD1	TRBV19	TRBJ1-4
CASSLFGGSAEQYF	TGTGCCAGCAGCTTATTCGGGGGAAGTGCCGAGCAGTACTTC	NA	14	NA	TRBV13	TRBJ2-7
CASSTGGAYNSPLHF	TGCGCCAGCAGTACAGGGGGCGCCTATAATTCACCCCTCCACTTT	NA	15	TRBD1	TRBV5-1	TRBJ1-6
CASRGGHNEKLFF	TGTGCCAGTAGGGGCGGACACAATGAAAAACTGTTTTTT	NA	13	NA	TRBV19	TRBJ1-4
CAWNRGLYGYTF	TGTGCCTGGAACAGGGGCCTATATGGCTACACCTTC	NA	12	TRBD1	TRBV30	TRBJ1-2
CSARAGTLFF	TGCAGTGCTAGAGCCGGCACCCTGTTCTTC	NA	10	NA	TRBV20-1	TRBJ2-1
CASSRNPSSGNTIYF	TGTGCCAGCAGCCGGAACCCCTCGTCTGGAAACACCATATATTTT	NA	15	NA	TRBV4-2	TRBJ1-3
CASSLSPAPETQYF	TGTGCCAGCAGCTTAAGTCCAGCGCCAGAGACCCAGTACTTC	NA	14	NA	TRBV7-3	TRBJ2-5
CASSPPGDNSPLHF	TGTGCCAGTAGTCCCCCGGGGGATAATTCACCCCTCCACTTT	NA	14	NA	TRBV19	TRBJ1-6
CASSQDRDRAQQYF	TGTGCCAGCAGCCAAGATAGGGACAGGGCCCAGCAGTACTTC	NA	14	TRBD1	TRBV4-2	TRBJ2-7
CASSEGLDYGYTF	TGTGCCAGCAGTGAAGGGCTCGACTATGGCTACACCTTC	NA	13	NA	TRBV6-1	TRBJ1-2
CASSQGSQVDQPQHF	TGCGCCAGCAGCCAAGGATCACAGGTAGATCAGCCCCAGCATTTT	NA	15	NA	TRBV4-1	TRBJ1-5
CASSESMVPGQGADTQYF	TGCGCCAGCAGTGAGTCGATGGTTCCGGGACAGGGTGCAGATACGCAGTATTTT	once	18	TRBD1	TRBV10-2	TRBJ2-3
CASSYRQGALWAFF	TGTGCCAGCAGTTACCGACAGGGGGCATTGTGGGCTTTCTTT	once	14	TRBD1	TRBV6-5	TRBJ1-1
CASSQVMGLNGEQYF	TGCGCCAGCAGCCAAGTGATGGGGTTAAATGGTGAGCAGTACTTC	few	15	NA	TRBV4-1	TRBJ2-7
CAWRMPGQGDSPLHF	TGTGCCTGGAGAATGCCGGGACAGGGAGATTCACCCCTCCACTTT	NA	15	TRBD1	TRBV30	TRBJ1-6
CASSYQSPGSGANVLTF	TGTGCCAGCAGCTACCAATCGCCCGGCTCTGGGGCCAACGTCCTGACTTTC	NA	17	NA	TRBV11-2	TRBJ2-6
CASSYRGPGANVLTF	TGTGCCAGCAGCTACAGGGGTCCTGGGGCCAACGTCCTGACTTTC	NA	15	TRBD1	TRBV11-3	TRBJ2-6
CASSAPSVAGGMNEQFF	TGTGCCAGCAGCGCCCCGTCGGTTGCGGGGGGCATGAATGAGCAGTTCTTC	NA	17	TRBD2	TRBV7-3	TRBJ2-1
CAISEPLAGVTYEQYF	TGTGCCATCAGTGAGCCTCTAGCGGGGGTAACCTACGAGCAGTACTTC	once	16	TRBD2	TRBV10-3	TRBJ2-7